The clone carrying this TCR beta chain was found once. Its specificity is unknown. The sample is drawn from a study of cytomegalovirus exposure and HLA in healthy donors. Study conclusions and caveats: Indistinguishable V segments, including TRBV6-2 and TRBV6-3, were excluded.

The CDR3 loop spans 13 amino acids. Per the germline V gene, CDR1 is MRHNA and CDR2 is SNTAGT. The V and J ends lost 4 bases and 5 bases, in that order; junction bases with no gene match: 3. The PCR was carried out with 60 Vbeta primers and 13 Jbeta primers. Libraries were prepared by immunoSEQ multiplex PCR; TCRdb keeps only in-frame clonotypes and omits some of them. The repertoire consists of 200,000 to 300,000 clones, with 80% to 90% occurring once and the leading ten covering 2% to 2.5%. The J gene is TRBJ1-2, the V gene TRBV6-4, with TRBD1 matching 8 bases. This receptor was identified in a woman aged 40 to 55 in good health and CMV-seropositive. The sample taken for sequencing was PBMCs. The CDR3 loop reads CASSATGAYGYTF. The CDR3, as DNA: TGTGCCAGCAGTGCGACAGGGGCTTATGGCTACACCTTC.